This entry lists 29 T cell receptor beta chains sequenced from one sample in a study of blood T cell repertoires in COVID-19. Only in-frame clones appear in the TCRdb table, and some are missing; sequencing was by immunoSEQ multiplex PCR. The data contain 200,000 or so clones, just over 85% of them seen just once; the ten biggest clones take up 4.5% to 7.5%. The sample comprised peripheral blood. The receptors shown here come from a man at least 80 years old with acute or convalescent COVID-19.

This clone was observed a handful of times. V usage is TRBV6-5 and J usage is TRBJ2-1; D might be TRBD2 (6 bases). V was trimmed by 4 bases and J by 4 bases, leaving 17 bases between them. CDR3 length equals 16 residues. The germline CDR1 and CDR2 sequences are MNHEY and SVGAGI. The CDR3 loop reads CASSSPGLTSYNEQFF. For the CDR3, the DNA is TGTGCCAGCAGTTCCCCGGGACTCACCTCATACAATGAGCAGTTCTTC.

Here the CDR3 reads CASSGSLGSGGRSYNEQFF. Written as DNA, the CDR3 is TGTGCCAGCAGTGGCTCCCTGGGGTCGGGCGGGCGCTCCTACAATGAGCAGTTCTTC. This chain links TRBV6-1 with TRBJ2-1, with a possible D match to TRBD2 (5 bases). Germline-derived CDR1 and CDR2 are MNHNS and SASEGT. Trimming took 4 bases from V and 0 from J, leaving 22 bases between them. The CDR3 is 19 amino acids.

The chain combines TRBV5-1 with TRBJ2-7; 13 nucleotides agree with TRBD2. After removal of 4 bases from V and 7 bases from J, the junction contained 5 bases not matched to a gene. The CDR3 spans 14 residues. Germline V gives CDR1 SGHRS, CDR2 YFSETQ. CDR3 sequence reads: CASSPRLAGGEQYF. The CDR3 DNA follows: TGCGCCAGCAGCCCTAGACTAGCGGGAGGTGAGCAGTACTTC.

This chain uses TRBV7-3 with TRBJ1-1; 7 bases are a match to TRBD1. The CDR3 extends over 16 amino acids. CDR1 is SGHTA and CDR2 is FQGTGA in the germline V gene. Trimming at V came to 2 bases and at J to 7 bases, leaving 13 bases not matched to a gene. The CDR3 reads CASSLGGTSGGGEAFF. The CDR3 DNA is TGTGCCAGCAGCTTAGGTGGGACCTCAGGGGGTGGTGAAGCTTTCTTT.

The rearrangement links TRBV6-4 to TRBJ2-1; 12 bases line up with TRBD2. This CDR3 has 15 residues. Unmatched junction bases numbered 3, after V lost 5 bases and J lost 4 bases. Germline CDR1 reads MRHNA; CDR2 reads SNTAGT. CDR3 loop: CASSRTSGNYNEQFF. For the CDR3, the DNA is TGTGCCAGCAGTCGGACTAGCGGGAATTACAATGAGCAGTTCTTC.

The CDR3 DNA follows: TGTGCCAGCAGTTCCGCCGGGACAGGGAGAGAGGGCCAGTACTTC. This encodes CASSSAGTGREGQYF. The chain is built from TRBV28 and TRBJ2-5, with 9 bases matching TRBD1. V shed 4 bases and J 10 bases; nucleotides not matched to a gene: 13. Germline CDR1 is MDHEN and CDR2 is SYDVKM. This CDR3 region has 15 residues.

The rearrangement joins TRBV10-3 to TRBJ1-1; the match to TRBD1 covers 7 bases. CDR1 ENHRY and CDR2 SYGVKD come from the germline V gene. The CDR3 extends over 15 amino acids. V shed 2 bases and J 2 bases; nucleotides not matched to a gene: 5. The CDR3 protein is CAISEGTASNTEAFF. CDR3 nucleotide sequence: TGTGCCATCAGTGAGGGGACAGCCTCTAACACTGAAGCTTTCTTT.

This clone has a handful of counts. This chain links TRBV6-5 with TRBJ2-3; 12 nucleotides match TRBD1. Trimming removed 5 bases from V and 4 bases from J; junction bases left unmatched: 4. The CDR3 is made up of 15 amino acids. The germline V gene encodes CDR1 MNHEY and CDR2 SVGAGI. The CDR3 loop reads CASSTGQGAADTQYF. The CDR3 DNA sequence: TGTGCCAGCAGTACGGGACAGGGGGCGGCAGATACGCAGTATTTT.

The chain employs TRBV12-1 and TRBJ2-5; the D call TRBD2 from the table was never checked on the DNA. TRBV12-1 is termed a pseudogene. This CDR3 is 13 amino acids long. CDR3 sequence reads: CASSFEAEETQYF. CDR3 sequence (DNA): TGTGCCAGCAGCTTTGAGGCGGAAGAGACCCAGTACTTC.

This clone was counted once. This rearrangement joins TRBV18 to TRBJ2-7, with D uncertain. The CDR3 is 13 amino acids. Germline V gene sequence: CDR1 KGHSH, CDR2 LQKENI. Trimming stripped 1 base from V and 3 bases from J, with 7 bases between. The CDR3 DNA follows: TGTGCCAGCTCACCACGCTCGGGCTACGAGCAGTACTTC. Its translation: CASSPRSGYEQYF.

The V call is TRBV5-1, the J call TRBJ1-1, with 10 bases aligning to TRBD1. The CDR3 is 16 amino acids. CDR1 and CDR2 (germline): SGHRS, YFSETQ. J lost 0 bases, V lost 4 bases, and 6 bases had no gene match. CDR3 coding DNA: TGCGCCAGCAGCCCCTGGACAGGGGGATTGAACACTGAAGCTTTCTTT. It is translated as CASSPWTGGLNTEAFF.

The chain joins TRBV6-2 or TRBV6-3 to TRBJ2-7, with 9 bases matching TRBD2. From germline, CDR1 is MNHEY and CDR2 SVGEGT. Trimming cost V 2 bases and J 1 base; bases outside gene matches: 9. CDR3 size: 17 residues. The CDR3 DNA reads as TGTGCCAGCAGTTACGGCTCCCGTAGCGGGAGATCCTACGAGCAGTACTTC. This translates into CASSYGSRSGRSYEQYF.

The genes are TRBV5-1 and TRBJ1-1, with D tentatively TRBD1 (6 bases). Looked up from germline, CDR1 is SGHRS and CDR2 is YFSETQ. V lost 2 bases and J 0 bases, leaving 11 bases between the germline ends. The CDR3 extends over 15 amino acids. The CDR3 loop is CASSLTGTMNTEAFF. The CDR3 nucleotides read TGCGCCAGCAGCTTAACAGGGACAATGAACACTGAAGCTTTCTTT.

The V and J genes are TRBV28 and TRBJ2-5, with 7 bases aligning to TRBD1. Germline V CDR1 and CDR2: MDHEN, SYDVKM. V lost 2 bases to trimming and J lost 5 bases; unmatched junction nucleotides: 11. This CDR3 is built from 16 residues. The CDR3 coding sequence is TGTGCCAGCAGTTTAAGGGACAGCCTAGGCGAGGAGACCCAGTACTTC. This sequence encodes CASSLRDSLGEETQYF.

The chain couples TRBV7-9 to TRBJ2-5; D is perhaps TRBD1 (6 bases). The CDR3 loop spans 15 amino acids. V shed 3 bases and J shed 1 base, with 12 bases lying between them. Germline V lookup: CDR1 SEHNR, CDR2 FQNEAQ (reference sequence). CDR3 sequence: CASSFLGAGQETQYF. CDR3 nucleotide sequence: TGTGCCAGCAGCTTCTTGGGGGCAGGCCAAGAGACCCAGTACTTC.

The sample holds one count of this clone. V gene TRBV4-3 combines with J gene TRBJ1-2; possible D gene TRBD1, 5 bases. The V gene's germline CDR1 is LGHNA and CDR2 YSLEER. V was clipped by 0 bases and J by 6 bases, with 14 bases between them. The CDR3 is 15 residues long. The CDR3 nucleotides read TGCGCCAGCAGCCAAGATCCCGACAGCGACAATGGCTACACCTTC. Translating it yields CASSQDPDSDNGYTF.

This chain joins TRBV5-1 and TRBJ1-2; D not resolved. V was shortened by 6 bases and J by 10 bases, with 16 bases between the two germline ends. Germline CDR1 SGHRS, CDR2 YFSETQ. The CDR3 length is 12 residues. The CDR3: CASTDTDRLYTF. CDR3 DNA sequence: TGCGCCAGCACCGATACGGATCGACTCTACACCTTC.

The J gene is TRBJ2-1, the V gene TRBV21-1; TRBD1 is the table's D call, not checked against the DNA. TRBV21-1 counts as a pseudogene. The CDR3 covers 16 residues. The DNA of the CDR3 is TGTGCCAGCAGCAGGGGACACTTGAGCTCCTACAATGAGCAGTTCTTC. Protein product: CASSRGHLSSYNEQFF.

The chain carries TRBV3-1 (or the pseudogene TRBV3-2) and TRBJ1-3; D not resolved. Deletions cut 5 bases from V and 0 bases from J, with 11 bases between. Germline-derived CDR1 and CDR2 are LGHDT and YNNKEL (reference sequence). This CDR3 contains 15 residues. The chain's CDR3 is CASSGLGSSGNTIYF. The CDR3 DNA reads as TGTGCCAGCAGCGGTCTAGGCAGCTCTGGAAACACCATATATTTT.

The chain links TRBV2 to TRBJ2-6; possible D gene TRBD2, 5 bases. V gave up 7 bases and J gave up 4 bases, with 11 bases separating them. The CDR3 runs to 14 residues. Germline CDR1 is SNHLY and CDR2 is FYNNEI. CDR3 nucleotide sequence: TGTGCCAGCACGCGGTCGGGAGGGGCCAACGTCCTGACTTTC. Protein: CASTRSGGANVLTF.

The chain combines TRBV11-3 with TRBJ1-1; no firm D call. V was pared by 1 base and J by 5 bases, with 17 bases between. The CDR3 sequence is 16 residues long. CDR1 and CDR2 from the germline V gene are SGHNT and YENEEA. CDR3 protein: CASSLARGLSNTEAFF. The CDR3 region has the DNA TGTGCCAGCAGCTTAGCAAGAGGTTTATCGAATACTGAAGCTTTCTTT.

The CDR3 DNA reads as TGTGCCAGCAGCTTGGGGGCGGGAGCGGAGGAGACCCAGTACTTC. It yields the protein CASSLGAGAEETQYF. The chain recombines TRBV5-4 with TRBJ2-5, with TRBD2 matching over 7 bases. There are 15 residues in the CDR3. Germline V gives CDR1 SGHNT, CDR2 YYREEE (reference sequence). The V segment lost 0 bases and the J segment 5 bases; nucleotides outside the gene matches: 7.

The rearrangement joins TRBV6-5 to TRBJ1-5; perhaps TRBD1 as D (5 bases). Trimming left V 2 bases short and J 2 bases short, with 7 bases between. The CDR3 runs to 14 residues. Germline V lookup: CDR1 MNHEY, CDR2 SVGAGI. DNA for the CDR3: TGTGCCAGCAGTTACGACAGTGGCAATCAGCCCCAGCATTTT. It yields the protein CASSYDSGNQPQHF.

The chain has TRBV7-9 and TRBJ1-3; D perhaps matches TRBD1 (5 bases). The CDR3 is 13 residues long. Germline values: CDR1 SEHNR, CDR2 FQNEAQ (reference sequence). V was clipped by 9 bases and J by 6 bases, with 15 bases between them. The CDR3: CASKQAQKNTIYF. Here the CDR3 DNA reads TGTGCCAGTAAACAGGCCCAAAAAAACACCATATATTTT.

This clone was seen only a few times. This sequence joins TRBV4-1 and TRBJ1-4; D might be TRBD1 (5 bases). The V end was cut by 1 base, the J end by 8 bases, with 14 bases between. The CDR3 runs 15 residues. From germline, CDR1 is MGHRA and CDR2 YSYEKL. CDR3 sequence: CASSQVRRAGEKLFF. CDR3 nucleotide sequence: TGCGCCAGCAGCCAAGTTCGTAGGGCAGGGGAAAAACTGTTTTTT.

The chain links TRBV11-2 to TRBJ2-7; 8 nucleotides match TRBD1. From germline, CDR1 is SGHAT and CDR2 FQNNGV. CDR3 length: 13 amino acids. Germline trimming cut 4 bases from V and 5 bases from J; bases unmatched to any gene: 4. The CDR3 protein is CASSSTGVNEQYF. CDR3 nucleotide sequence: TGTGCCAGCAGCTCGACAGGGGTAAACGAGCAGTACTTC.

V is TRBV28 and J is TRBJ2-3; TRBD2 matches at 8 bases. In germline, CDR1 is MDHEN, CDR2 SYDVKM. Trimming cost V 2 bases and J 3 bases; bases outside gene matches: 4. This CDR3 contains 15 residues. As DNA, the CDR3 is TGTGCCAGCAGTTTAAGCGGGAGAGGGACAGATACGCAGTATTTT. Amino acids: CASSLSGRGTDTQYF.

This CDR3 is CASSEGWGLGAMNTEAFF. The DNA for the CDR3 is TGTGCCAGCAGCGAGGGGTGGGGTCTGGGGGCCATGAACACTGAAGCTTTCTTT. The J gene is TRBJ1-1, the V gene TRBV9, with TRBD1 as a possible D gene (6 bases). Germline CDR1 SGDLS, CDR2 YYNGEE. The CDR3 loop spans 18 amino acids. V was trimmed by 3 bases and J by 0 bases, leaving 21 bases between them.

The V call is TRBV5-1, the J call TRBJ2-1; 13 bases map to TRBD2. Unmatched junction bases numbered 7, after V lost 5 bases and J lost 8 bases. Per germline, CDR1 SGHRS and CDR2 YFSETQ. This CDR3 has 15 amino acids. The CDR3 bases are TGCGCCAGCAGACTCAGGACTAGCGGGAGTGATGAGCAGTTCTTC. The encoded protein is CASRLRTSGSDEQFF.